This TCR beta chain derives from a study of T-cell reconstitution after alpha-beta-depleted transplantation in children. V trimming: 4 bases; J trimming: 7 bases; junction bases outside the gene matches: 7. The germline gives CDR1 SGHNT, CDR2 YYREEE (reference sequence). This CDR3 is 13 amino acids long. Unique molecular identifiers were used to barcode this TCRbeta library. Using its own MiXCR run on the PCR reads, TCRdb lists one record per CDR3 protein. The sample has approximately 400,000 distinct CDR3 sequences; approximately 11% are singletons. The TCR sequence derives from a human donor who donated a stem cell graft to a child with acute myeloid leukemia. The sample was PBMCs from the stem cell graft donor, taken from the stem cell graft. The chain couples TRBV5-4 to TRBJ1-1, with 7 bases matching TRBD1. CDR3 bases: TGTGCCAGCAGCGTGAAAGGGACAGTTGAAGCTTTCTTT. Translated: CASSVKGTVEAFF.